The clone carrying this TCR beta chain has just a few counts. The antigen remains unidentified. Clones were read by immunoSEQ multiplex PCR, and TCRdb kept only the in-frame ones, dropping some. Of about 9,400 clones detected, approximately 70% appear once; the ten largest clones hold roughly 24%. Germline lookup yields CDR1 MNHEY and CDR2 SMNVEV (reference sequence). The V end was cut by 6 bases, the J end by 3 bases, with 11 bases between. There are 13 residues in the CDR3. These data belong to a study of tissue T cells after allogeneic stem cell transplantation. General study findings and limits: Alloreactivity or antigen specificity of tissue TCRs was not determined; some clones might be host cells.

Median post-mortem interval was about 9.8 hours for GI, liver, skin and lymphoid tissues. J is TRBJ1-2 and V is TRBV27; perhaps TRBD1 as D (6 bases). The receptor comes from a male donor aged 60 or over with lung cancer. The material was tissue from the stomach, obtained at autopsy. CDR3 nucleotides: TGTGCCAGCAGGCAGGGGATTTACTATGGCTACACCTTC. As protein: CASRQGIYYGYTF.